The T cell receptor (beta chain) under discussion was sequenced for a study of T cells in women clearing cervical HPV infection. Whole-study findings and limits: Repertoire richness, not evenness, was significantly elevated in CIN3+ cases versus controls.

With regard to this clone: What it recognizes is unknown. The CDR3 end lies 3 residues beyond the end of the read and is filled in from the germline J gene.

This CDR3 contains 14 residues. Per germline, CDR1 LNHDA and CDR2 SQIVND (reference sequence). The V gene end was trimmed by 4 bases and the J gene end by 9 bases; junction bases not matched to a gene: 9. Assay used: immunoSEQ multiplex PCR; TCRdb lists only in-frame clones, some missing. Its listing shows 20,000 to 25,000 clones. What was sequenced was blood buffy coat. This chain joins TRBV19 and TRBJ2-1; TRBD1 matches 7 bases. This TCR was recovered from a woman aged 18 to 75 with a cervical HPV16 infection that either progressed to CIN3+ or cleared (not recorded which). CDR3 residues: CASSTPQGFGEQFF. CDR3 DNA (partial): TGTGCCAGTAGTACGCCACAGGGGTTTGGTGAG.